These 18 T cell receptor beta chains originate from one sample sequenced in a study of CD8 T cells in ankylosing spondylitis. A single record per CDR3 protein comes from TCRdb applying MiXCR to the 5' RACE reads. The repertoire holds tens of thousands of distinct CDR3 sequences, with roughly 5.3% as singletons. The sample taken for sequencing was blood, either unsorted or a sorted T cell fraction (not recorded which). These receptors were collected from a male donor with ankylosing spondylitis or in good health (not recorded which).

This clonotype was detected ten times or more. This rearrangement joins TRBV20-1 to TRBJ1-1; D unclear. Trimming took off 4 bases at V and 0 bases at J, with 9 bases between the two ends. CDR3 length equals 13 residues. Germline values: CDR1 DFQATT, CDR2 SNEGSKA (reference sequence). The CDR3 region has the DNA TGCAGTGCTAACTTAGTGATGAACACTGAAGCTTTCTTT. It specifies CSANLVMNTEAFF.

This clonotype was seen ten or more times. The CDR3 loop is CASSREEGGSDTQYF. The DNA of the CDR3 is TGTGCCAGCAGCCGAGAGGAGGGAGGGTCAGATACGCAGTATTTT. V usage is TRBV4-2 and J usage is TRBJ2-3; 7 nucleotides agree with TRBD2. CDR3 length: 15 residues. V lost 4 bases and J lost 4; bases outside the gene matches: 8. CDR1 is LGHNA and CDR2 is YNFKEQ in the germline V gene.

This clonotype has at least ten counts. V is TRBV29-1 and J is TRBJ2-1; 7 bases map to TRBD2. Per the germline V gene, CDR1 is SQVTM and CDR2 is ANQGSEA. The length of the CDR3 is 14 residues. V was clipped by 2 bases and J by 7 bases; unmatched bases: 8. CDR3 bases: TGCAGCGTTGAATTGGGTGGACTAGGGAATGAGCAGTTCTTC. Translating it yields CSVELGGLGNEQFF.

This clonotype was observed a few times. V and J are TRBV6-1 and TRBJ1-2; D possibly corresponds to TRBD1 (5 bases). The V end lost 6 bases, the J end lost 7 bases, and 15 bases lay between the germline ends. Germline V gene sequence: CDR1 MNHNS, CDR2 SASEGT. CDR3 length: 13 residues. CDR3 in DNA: TGTGCCAGCAGGCCCCCGGGGGGGGGTGGCTACACCTTC. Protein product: CASRPPGGGGYTF.

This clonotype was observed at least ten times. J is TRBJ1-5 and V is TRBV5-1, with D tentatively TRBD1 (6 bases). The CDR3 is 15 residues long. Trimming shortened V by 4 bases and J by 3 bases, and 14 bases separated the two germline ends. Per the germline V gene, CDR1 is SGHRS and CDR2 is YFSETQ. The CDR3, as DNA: TGCGCCAGCAGCCCCATGGACAGCTACAATCAGCCCCAGCATTTT. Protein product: CASSPMDSYNQPQHF.

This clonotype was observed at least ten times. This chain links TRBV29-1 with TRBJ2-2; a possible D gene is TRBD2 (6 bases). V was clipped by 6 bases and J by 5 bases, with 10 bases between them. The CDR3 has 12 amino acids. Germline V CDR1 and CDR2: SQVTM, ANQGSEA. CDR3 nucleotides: TGCAGCGTGCGGGGTCTTACCGGGGAGCTGTTTTTT. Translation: CSVRGLTGELFF.

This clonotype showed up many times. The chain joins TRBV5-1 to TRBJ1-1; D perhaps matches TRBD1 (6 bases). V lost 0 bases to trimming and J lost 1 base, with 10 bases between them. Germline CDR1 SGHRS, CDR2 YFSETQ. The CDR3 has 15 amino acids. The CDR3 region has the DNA TGCGCCAGCAGCTTGGAGACAGGAGCGAACACTGAAGCTTTCTTT. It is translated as CASSLETGANTEAFF.

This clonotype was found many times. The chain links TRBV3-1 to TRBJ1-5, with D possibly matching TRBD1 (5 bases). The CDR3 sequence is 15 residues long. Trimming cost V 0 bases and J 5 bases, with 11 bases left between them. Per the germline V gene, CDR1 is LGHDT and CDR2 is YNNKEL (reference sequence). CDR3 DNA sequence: TGTGCCAGCAGCCAAGACGGGGCGAGGGATCAGCCCCAGCATTTT. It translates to CASSQDGARDQPQHF.

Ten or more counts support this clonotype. The CDR3 DNA reads TGTGCCAGCAGCCAAGAGTCCGCAGCGAACACTGAAGCTTTCTTT. This sequence encodes CASSQESAANTEAFF. This chain connects TRBV3-1 to TRBJ1-1; no reliable D call. The CDR3 loop spans 15 amino acids. The germline V gene has CDR1 LGHDT and CDR2 YNNKEL (reference sequence). Trimming cost V 0 bases and J 1 base, with 9 bases left between them.

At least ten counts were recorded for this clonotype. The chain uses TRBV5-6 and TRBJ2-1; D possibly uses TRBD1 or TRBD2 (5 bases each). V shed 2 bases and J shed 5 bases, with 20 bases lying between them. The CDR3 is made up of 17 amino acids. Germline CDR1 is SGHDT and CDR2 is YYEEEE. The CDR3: CASSFLYLGDQDNEQFF. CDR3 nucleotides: TGTGCCAGCAGCTTTCTTTATCTTGGGGACCAAGACAATGAGCAGTTCTTC.

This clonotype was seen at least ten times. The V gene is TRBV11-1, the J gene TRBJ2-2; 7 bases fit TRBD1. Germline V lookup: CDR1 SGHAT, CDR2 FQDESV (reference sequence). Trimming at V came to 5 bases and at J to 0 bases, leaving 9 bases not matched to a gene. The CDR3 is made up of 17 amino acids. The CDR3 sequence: CASSPMTGPANTGELFF. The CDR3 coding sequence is TGTGCCAGCAGCCCGATGACAGGGCCGGCGAACACCGGGGAGCTGTTTTTT.

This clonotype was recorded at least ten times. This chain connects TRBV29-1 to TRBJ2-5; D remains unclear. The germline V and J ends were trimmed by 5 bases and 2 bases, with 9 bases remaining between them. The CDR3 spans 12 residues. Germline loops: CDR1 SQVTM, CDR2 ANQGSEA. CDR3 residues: CSVSSGQETQYF. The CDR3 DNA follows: TGCAGCGTTTCCAGTGGACAAGAGACCCAGTACTTC.

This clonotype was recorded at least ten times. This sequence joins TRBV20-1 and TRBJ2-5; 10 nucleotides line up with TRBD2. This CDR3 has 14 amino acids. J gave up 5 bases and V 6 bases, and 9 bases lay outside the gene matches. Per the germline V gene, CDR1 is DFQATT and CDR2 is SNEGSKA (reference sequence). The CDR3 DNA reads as TGCAGTGCCGAACCCGGGACTAGCGTCGAGACCCAGTACTTC. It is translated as CSAEPGTSVETQYF.

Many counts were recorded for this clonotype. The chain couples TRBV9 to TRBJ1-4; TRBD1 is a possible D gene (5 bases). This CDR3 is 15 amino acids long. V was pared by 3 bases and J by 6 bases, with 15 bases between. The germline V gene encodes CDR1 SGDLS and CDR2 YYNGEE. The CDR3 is CASSGGAGTDEKLFF. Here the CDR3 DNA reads TGTGCCAGCAGCGGAGGGGCCGGTACGGATGAAAAACTGTTTTTT.

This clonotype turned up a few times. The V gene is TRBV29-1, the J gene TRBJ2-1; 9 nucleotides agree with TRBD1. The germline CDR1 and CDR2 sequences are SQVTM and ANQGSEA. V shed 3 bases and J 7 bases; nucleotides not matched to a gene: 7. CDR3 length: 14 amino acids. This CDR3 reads CSVEEDRGSNEQFF. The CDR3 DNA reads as TGCAGCGTTGAGGAGGACAGGGGCTCTAATGAGCAGTTCTTC.

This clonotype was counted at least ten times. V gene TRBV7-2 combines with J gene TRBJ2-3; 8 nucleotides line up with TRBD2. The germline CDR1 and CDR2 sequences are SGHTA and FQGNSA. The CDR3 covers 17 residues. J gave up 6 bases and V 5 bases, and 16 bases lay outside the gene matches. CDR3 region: CASSQTVPGGPRDTQYF. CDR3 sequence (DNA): TGTGCCAGCAGCCAGACGGTGCCGGGGGGGCCTAGGGATACGCAGTATTTT.

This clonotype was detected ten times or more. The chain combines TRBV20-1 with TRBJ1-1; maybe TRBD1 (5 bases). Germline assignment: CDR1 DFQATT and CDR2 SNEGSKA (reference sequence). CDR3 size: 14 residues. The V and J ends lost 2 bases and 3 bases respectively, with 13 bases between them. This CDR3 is CSARPTGDDTEAFF. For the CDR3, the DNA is TGCAGTGCTAGACCTACGGGGGACGACACTGAAGCTTTCTTT.

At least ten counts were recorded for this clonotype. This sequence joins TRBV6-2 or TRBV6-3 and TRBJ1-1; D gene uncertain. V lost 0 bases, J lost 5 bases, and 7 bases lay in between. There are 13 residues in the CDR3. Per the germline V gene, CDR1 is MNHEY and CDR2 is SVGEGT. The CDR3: CASSYSGLTEAFF. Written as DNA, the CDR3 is TGTGCCAGCAGTTACTCGGGTTTGACTGAAGCTTTCTTT.